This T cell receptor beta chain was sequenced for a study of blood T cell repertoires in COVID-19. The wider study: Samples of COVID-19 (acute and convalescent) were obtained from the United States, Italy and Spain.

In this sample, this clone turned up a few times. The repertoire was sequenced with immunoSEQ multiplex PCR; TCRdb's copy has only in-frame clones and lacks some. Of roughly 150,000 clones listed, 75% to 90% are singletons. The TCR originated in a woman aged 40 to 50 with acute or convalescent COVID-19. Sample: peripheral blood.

The CDR3 protein is CASSQYEGRFGTEAFF. CDR3 in DNA: TGTGCCAGCAGCCAGTACGAGGGGAGGTTCGGCACTGAAGCTTTCTTT. The rearrangement joins TRBV7-8 to TRBJ1-1, with D possibly being TRBD1 (5 bases). The CDR3 runs to 16 residues. V dropped 5 bases and J dropped 4 bases, with 20 bases sitting between them. Germline V gene data show CDR1 as SGHVS and CDR2 as FQNEAQ.